Below, 7 T cell receptor beta chains from the same sample are listed, as sequenced in a study of T cell repertoires in cytomegalovirus infection. TCRdb reanalysed the reads using MiXCR and keeps one entry per CDR3 protein. Of around 900,000 distinct CDR3 sequences in the sample, roughly 30% are singletons; the top ten hold around an eighth. These receptors' targets are unknown. The specimen was cultured CD8+ T cells from PBMCs, collected from culture after CMV antigen stimulation. The receptors here all came from a human donor in good health (CMV status not recorded). Some clones in this sample may be carry-over from other donors' samples.

This clonotype was observed a few times. CDR3 nucleotide sequence: TGCAGTGCTAGGGACCGACTAGCGGGGACGCTTGATGAGCAGTTCTTC. It encodes CSARDRLAGTLDEQFF. The chain recombines TRBV20-1 with TRBJ2-1; TRBD2 matches 11 bases. Germline V gene lookup returns CDR1 DFQATT and CDR2 SNEGSKA (reference sequence). Unmatched junction bases numbered 12, after V lost 3 bases and J lost 8 bases. The CDR3 spans 16 residues.

The chain recombines TRBV7-2 with TRBJ2-1, with D perhaps matching TRBD2 (6 bases). The V gene's germline CDR1 is SGHTA and CDR2 FQGNSA. V lost 8 bases and J lost 3, with 14 bases in between. CDR3 length equals 14 residues. CDR3 in amino acids: CASAGLINYNEQFF. The CDR3 coding sequence is TGTGCCAGCGCGGGACTCATTAACTACAATGAGCAGTTCTTC.

Turning to this clonotype: A read error may produce the germline difference seen at one junction end. The chain has TRBV10-3 and TRBJ2-7; D gene ambiguous. Per germline, CDR1 ENHRY and CDR2 SYGVKD. The CDR3 has 13 residues. CDR3 DNA sequence: TGTGCCATCAGGGTGACAACAGCCTATGAGCAGTACTTC. Translation: CAIRVTTAYEQYF.

In this sample, this clonotype turned up a few times. The chain employs TRBV6-5 and TRBJ2-3; TRBD1 agrees at 7 bases. V was clipped by 5 bases and J by 2 bases; unmatched bases: 7. Germline V gene lookup returns CDR1 MNHEY and CDR2 SVGAGI. This CDR3 spans 15 amino acids. The CDR3 spells CASSPPGTDTDTQYF. Written as DNA, the CDR3 is TGTGCCAGCAGTCCCCCCGGGACAGACACAGATACGCAGTATTTT.

The genes are TRBV6-5 and TRBJ2-7; the D call may be TRBD1 or TRBD2 (5 bases each). With 0 bases removed from V and 3 bases from J, the gap between germline ends came to 21 bases. Germline V gene data show CDR1 as MNHEY and CDR2 as SVGAGI. CDR3 length equals 18 residues. CDR3 sequence reads: CASSYSRVGAPGRYEQYF. In DNA form, the CDR3 reads TGTGCCAGCAGTTACTCGAGGGTAGGGGCACCAGGCCGCTACGAGCAGTACTTC.

This clonotype has more than one count but fewer than ten. The gene calls are TRBV7-8 and TRBJ2-4; 8 bases align to TRBD1. CDR1 and CDR2 from the germline V gene are SGHVS and FQNEAQ. CDR3 length equals 15 residues. J gave up 1 base and V 5 bases, and 4 bases lay outside the gene matches. The CDR3 bases are TGTGCCAGCAGCCTAACAGGGGGTGCCAAAAACATTCAGTACTTC. This gives the protein CASSLTGGAKNIQYF. Combining the CDR3 with reference TRBV7-8 and TRBJ2-4 gives the whole variable domain GAGVSQSPRYKVAKRGQDVALRCDPISGHVSLFWYQQALGQGPEFLTYFQNEAQLDKSGLPSDRFFAERPEGSVSTLKIQRTQQEDSAVYLCASSLTGGAKNIQYFGAGTRLSVL.

This clonotype has at least ten counts. The rearrangement joins TRBV7-6 to TRBJ1-2, with D perhaps TRBD1 (5 bases). Germline V gene sequence: CDR1 SGHVS, CDR2 FNYEAQ. With 1 base removed from V and 1 base from J, the gap between germline ends came to 10 bases. The CDR3 length is 15 residues. Here the CDR3 reads CASSLGPGSNYGYTF. The CDR3 DNA is TGTGCCAGCAGCTTAGGACCAGGGAGTAACTATGGCTACACCTTC.